This T cell receptor (beta chain) comes out of a study of blood T cell repertoires in COVID-19. Study-wide context: In each case, the material was cDNA or gDNA derived from T cells, B-cell-depleted T cells, or PBMCs.

Adults between about 18 and 89 years of age took part from 24 US areas. Participants reported their clinical history, and cohort assignment relied on those reports. In the original analysis: For nucleated cells, counts were estimated from reference gene primer amplification. Method: immunoSEQ multiplex PCR; TCRdb's copy keeps in-frame clones and lacks some. V and J calls and clone size are as listed in that table; D and trimming were resolved from the DNA. This table has approximately 180,000 clones, approximately 84% appearing once. This clone was detected only a few times. CDR1 MNHEY and CDR2 SVGEGT come from the germline V gene. V lost 5 bases and J lost 8; bases outside the gene matches: 4. This CDR3 comprises 14 residues.

This receptor was identified in a human donor with acute COVID-19. The donor label of this sample is uncertain. This chain links TRBV6-2 or TRBV6-3 with TRBJ1-6, with 9 nucleotides matching TRBD1. Source material: PBMCs or T cells enriched from blood (not recorded which). CDR3 nucleotide sequence: TGTGCCAGCAGTCCGACAGGGGGTCATTCACCCCTCCACTTT. It encodes CASSPTGGHSPLHF.